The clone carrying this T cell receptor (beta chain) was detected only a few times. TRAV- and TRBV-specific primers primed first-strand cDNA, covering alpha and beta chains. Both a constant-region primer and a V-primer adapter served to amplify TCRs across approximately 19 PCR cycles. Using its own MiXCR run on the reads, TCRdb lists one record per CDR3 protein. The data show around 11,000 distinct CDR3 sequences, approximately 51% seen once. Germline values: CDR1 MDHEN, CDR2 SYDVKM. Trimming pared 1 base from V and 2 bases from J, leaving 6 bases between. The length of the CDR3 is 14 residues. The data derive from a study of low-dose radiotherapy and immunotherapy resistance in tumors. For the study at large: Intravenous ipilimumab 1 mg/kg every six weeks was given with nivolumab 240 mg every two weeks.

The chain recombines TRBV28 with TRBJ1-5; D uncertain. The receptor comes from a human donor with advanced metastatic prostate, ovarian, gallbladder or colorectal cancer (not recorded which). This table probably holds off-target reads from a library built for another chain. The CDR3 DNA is TGTGCCAGCAGTTTATTCCCGGGCAATCAGCCCCAGCATTTT. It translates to CASSLFPGNQPQHF.